The rows below give T cell receptor beta chains drawn from one sample of a study of blood T cell repertoires in COVID-19. Measured with immunoSEQ multiplex PCR; TCRdb has only the in-frame clones, and not every one. In the table there are 200,000 to 250,000 clones, approximately 80% of which are singletons. The sample was PBMCs or T cells enriched from blood (not recorded which). These TCRs come from a man aged 55 to 70 who had recovered from COVID-19. The CDR3 runs from the conserved cysteine through the conserved F or W. D genes are given only for firm matches. Clone size appears in some rows only: once, few, many, or a class for an expanded clone.

>TRBJ2-7|TRBD1|TRBV24-1|once
TGTGCCACCAGTGGCTCCGGGACAGGGACCTACGAGCAGTACTTC
CATSGSGTGTYEQYF
>TRBJ2-2|TRBD1|TRBV11-2|NA
TGTGCCAGCAGCGGAGACAGGGGGCCAACCGGGGAGCTGTTTTTT
CASSGDRGPTGELFF
>TRBJ1-5|NA|TRBV12-3/TRBV12-4|NA
TGTGCCAGCAGTTTCCAGGGGAGTCAGCCCCAGCATTTT
CASSFQGSQPQHF
>TRBJ2-1|NA|TRBV12-3/TRBV12-4|NA
TGTGCCAGCAGTTTTTGGAACAGTAATGAGCAGTTCTTC
CASSFWNSNEQFF
>TRBJ2-1|NA|TRBV6-6|NA
TGTGCCAGCAGTTACCCGCAGGGGTTAGTCAATGAGCAGTTCTTC
CASSYPQGLVNEQFF
>TRBJ2-5|NA|TRBV28|NA
TGTGCCAGCAGTTCTCCATCGGACAGCCAAGAGACCCAGTACTTC
CASSSPSDSQETQYF
>TRBJ2-3|TRBD2|TRBV12-5|NA
TGTGCCACGGGGGGGGGCGCAGATACGCAGTATTTT
CATGGGADTQYF
>TRBJ1-6|TRBD1|TRBV19|NA
TGTGCCAGTAGTATCCAGGGGGCAAGCTTCGATTCACCCCTCCACTTT
CASSIQGASFDSPLHF
>TRBJ1-5|TRBD1|TRBV11-2|NA
TGTGCCAGCAGCTCGGGACAGTCCAATCAGCCCCAGCATTTT
CASSSGQSNQPQHF
>TRBJ1-5|NA|TRBV12-2|NA
TGTGCAAGTCGCTTCTTTCAGCCCCAGCATTTT
CASRFFQPQHF
>TRBJ2-2|NA|TRBV9|NA
TGTGCCAGCAGCGTAGTGGGACATTACACCGGGGAGCTGTTTTTT
CASSVVGHYTGELFF
>TRBJ1-1|TRBD1|TRBV2|NA
TGTGCCAGCAGTGCACGAACAGGGGGCACTGAAGCTTTCTTT
CASSARTGGTEAFF
>TRBJ1-1|NA|TRBV23-1|NA
TGCGCCAGCAGAGAACGGAGGGTATCGAGAGGAACGAACACTGAAGCTTTCTTT
CASRERRVSRGTNTEAFF
>TRBJ2-4|TRBD2|TRBV5-4|NA
TGTGCCAGCAGCTCCCCGACTAGCGGGCAAAACATTCAGTACTTC
CASSSPTSGQNIQYF
>TRBJ2-1|NA|TRBV11-3|once
TGTGCCAGCAGCCGAACAACAGGGGGGGTAATAAATGAGCAGTTCTTC
CASSRTTGGVINEQFF
>TRBJ1-5|TRBD1|TRBV19|once
TGTGCCAGTAGTAGGACAGGCTGGAATCAGCCCCAGCATTTT
CASSRTGWNQPQHF
>TRBJ1-2|NA|TRBV4-3|NA
TGCGCCAGCAGCCAAGATTTTTGGGAGGTGGTCGGCTACACCTTC
CASSQDFWEVVGYTF
>TRBJ1-2|NA|TRBV7-8|NA
TGTGCCAGCAGCTTCGGCAGGGCTAACTATGGCTACACCTTC
CASSFGRANYGYTF
>TRBJ2-5|NA|TRBV9|NA
TGTGCCAGCAGCGTCAAAGACAGAAACCAAGAGACCCAGTACTTC
CASSVKDRNQETQYF
>TRBJ1-2|NA|TRBV5-6|NA
TGTGCCAGCAGCCGGGACTCCGCTAACTATGGCTACACCTTC
CASSRDSANYGYTF
>TRBJ2-4|NA|TRBV11-2|NA
TGTGCCAGCAGCTTCTCCGAGGATCAGTACTTC
CASSFSEDQYF
>TRBJ1-1|NA|TRBV7-9|NA
TGTGCCAGCAGCTTTTTCGAGAGAGAAGCTTTCTTT
CASSFFEREAFF
>TRBJ2-7|TRBD2|TRBV5-1|NA
TGCGCCAGCAGACACAGGACTAGCGGGCCGGAGACGGACGAGCAGTACTTC
CASRHRTSGPETDEQYF
>TRBJ2-1|TRBD1|TRBV19|NA
TGTGCCAGTACACCAGACTGGACAGGGAAGCATGAGCAGTTCTTC
CASTPDWTGKHEQFF
>TRBJ1-1|TRBD1|TRBV27|few
TGTGCCAGCAGTCAACGGACAGGGAACACTGAAGCTTTCTTT
CASSQRTGNTEAFF
>TRBJ2-2|NA|TRBV4-3|NA
TGCGCCAGCAGCCAAGATGGAGCAGTTTCCACCGGGGAGCTGTTTTTT
CASSQDGAVSTGELFF
>TRBJ1-2|TRBD1|TRBV20-1|few
TGCAGTACAGACAGGGCCCGTGGCTACACCTTC
CSTDRARGYTF
>TRBJ1-3|NA|TRBV21-1|few
TGTGCCAGCAGCAAATCCTCCCGACAGGTTGGAAACACCATATATTTT
CASSKSSRQVGNTIYF
>TRBJ1-2|NA|TRBV2|NA
TGTGCCAGCAGCCCCCAGCAGGGTTATGGCTACACCTTC
CASSPQQGYGYTF
>TRBJ2-3|TRBD1|TRBV5-1|NA
TGCGCCAGCAGCTTGGTGGGGGACAGTACAGATACGCAGTATTTT
CASSLVGDSTDTQYF
>TRBJ1-1|NA|TRBV11-2|NA
TGTGCCAGCAGCTTAACACCGAACACTGAAGCTTTCTTT
CASSLTPNTEAFF
>TRBJ1-2|TRBD1|TRBV14|once
TGTGCCAGCGGTACGGGACAGGCGAATTATGGCTACACCTTC
CASGTGQANYGYTF
>TRBJ2-5|NA|TRBV18|NA
TGTGCCAGCTCACGAGGACAGCTAGAGCAAGAGACCCAGTACTTC
CASSRGQLEQETQYF
>TRBJ1-1|TRBD1|TRBV7-9|NA
TGTGCCAGCAGCCCCCCGGACAGGCGGGTTGAAGCTTTCTTT
CASSPPDRRVEAFF
>TRBJ2-3|NA|TRBV11-3|once
TGTGCCAGCAGCTTATCGCAGACAAACACAGATACGCAGTATTTT
CASSLSQTNTDTQYF
>TRBJ1-4|NA|TRBV5-4|NA
TGTGCCAGCAGCTTGGCCGGTAATGAAAAACTGTTTTTT
CASSLAGNEKLFF
>TRBJ2-3|NA|TRBV5-1|NA
TGCGCCAGCAGCAGATCAAGACAACCTAGCACAGATACGCAGTATTTT
CASSRSRQPSTDTQYF
>TRBJ1-1|NA|TRBV12-2|NA
TGTGCAAGTCGCTTATCGGGACAAGGGCGGTTCATGAACACTGAAGCTTTCTTT
CASRLSGQGRFMNTEAFF
>TRBJ2-2|TRBD1|TRBV19|NA
TGTGCCAGTAGTAAGACAGGGGGCGCATCAGCCGGGGAGCTGTTTTTT
CASSKTGGASAGELFF
>TRBJ2-5|TRBD1|TRBV7-6|NA
TGTGCCAGCAGCAAGGTCTGGGACAGCCAAGAGACCCAGTACTTC
CASSKVWDSQETQYF
>TRBJ1-6|TRBD1|TRBV5-1|NA
TGCGCCAGCAGCAATGGGACAGTTAATTCACCCCTCCACTTT
CASSNGTVNSPLHF
>TRBJ2-1|NA|TRBV5-1|once
TGCGCCAGCAGCTTGGCCCCAGGTCTTGAGCAGTTCTTC
CASSLAPGLEQFF
>TRBJ1-1|NA|TRBV29-1|NA
TGCAGCGTTGATTACGGCGGCACTGAAGCTTTCTTT
CSVDYGGTEAFF
>TRBJ2-3|NA|TRBV4-3|NA
TGCGCCAGCAGCCTGGCAGGAAGCACAGATACGCAGTATTTT
CASSLAGSTDTQYF
>TRBJ1-5|NA|TRBV25-1|NA
TGTGCCAGCAGTGAGGGGGACAACCATCAGCCCCAGCATTTT
CASSEGDNHQPQHF
>TRBJ1-2|NA|TRBV3-1/TRBV3-2|NA
TGTGCCAGCAGCCAAGATTTAGTACAGGGTCGGTATGGCTACACCTTC
CASSQDLVQGRYGYTF
>TRBJ1-2|NA|TRBV10-1|NA
TGCGCCAGCAGTAACAACAGGGACTATGGCTACACCTTC
CASSNNRDYGYTF
>TRBJ2-5|TRBD2|TRBV7-9|NA
TGTGCCAGCAGCTCCGGGGGGGAGCAGTGGGAGACCCAGTACTTC
CASSSGGEQWETQYF
>TRBJ1-4|NA|TRBV4-2|few
TGTGCCAGCAGCCAAGTAACGTACAGTGAAAAACTGTTTTTT
CASSQVTYSEKLFF
>TRBJ2-5|NA|TRBV28|NA
TGTGCCAGCACTAACCCGGGCAGGGGTAAAGAGACCCAGTACTTC
CASTNPGRGKETQYF